A single sample gave rise to the 3 T cell receptor beta chains below, sequenced in a study of cytomegalovirus exposure and HLA in healthy donors. Researchers ran the PCR with 60 Vbeta and 13 Jbeta primers. The protocol was immunoSEQ multiplex PCR, while the TCRdb copy is restricted to in-frame clones and leaves out a portion. The sample records roughly 150,000 clones, about 80% being singletons. Material for sequencing was PBMCs. The receptors shown here come from a woman aged 50 to 65 in good health and CMV-seropositive.

This chain uses TRBV6-1 with TRBJ2-7; 10 nucleotides align to TRBD1. The CDR3 is made up of 14 amino acids. Unmatched junction bases numbered 6, after V lost 6 bases and J lost 4 bases. Germline CDR1 MNHNS, CDR2 SASEGT. DNA of the CDR3: TGTGCCAGCAGACAGACAGGGGGCGGGTACGAGCAGTACTTC. Its translation is CASRQTGGGYEQYF.

The genes are TRBV7-8 and TRBJ2-1; possible D gene TRBD2, 5 bases. V was clipped by 3 bases and J by 7 bases, with 19 bases between them. Germline loops: CDR1 SGHVS, CDR2 FQNEAQ. This CDR3 contains 16 residues. The CDR3 spells CASSFSGYQALNEQFF. The CDR3 DNA follows: TGTGCCAGCAGCTTTTCGGGGTATCAAGCGTTGAATGAGCAGTTCTTC.

The chain carries TRBV7-9 and TRBJ1-6; no definite D call. Trimming pared 1 base from V and 9 bases from J, leaving 7 bases between. From germline, CDR1 is SEHNR and CDR2 FQNEAQ (reference sequence). This CDR3 is built from 13 residues. CDR3 in DNA: TGTGCCAGCAGCTTAGACGGTCTTTCACCCCTCCACTTT. Translating gives CASSLDGLSPLHF.